This T cell receptor (beta chain) was captured by sequencing in a study of control samples from healthy donors and cancer patients (dated by TCRdb to the early 2020s). About this clone itself: Its cognate antigen has yet to be identified. Base qualities are missing; no much larger clone stands one base away.

CDR1 and CDR2 are drawn from the germline V gene: SGHTA, FQGNSA. Between the V and J ends, shortened by 1 base and 8 bases respectively, the junction contains 14 bases. Including the terminal cysteine and phenylalanine, the CDR3 comprises 14 residues. Only CDR3 DNA is held: 42 bases, read in frame from base 1. The library came from the immunoSEQ multiplex PCR assay. The source is immuneACCESS, and TCRdb retained only in-frame sequences with V and J called. Part of the clones is not carried over; for the studies checked, unresolved V genes explain less than half of this, and the remainder is unexplained. The sample table records 60,000 to 75,000 clones; approximately 83% of these occur just once. 15% to 18% of the sample rests with the top ten.

This chain is built from TRBV7-2 and TRBJ1-2; the D segment could be TRBD1, given 6 matching bases. This clonotype originated in a man aged 55 to 70 in good health. Material for sequencing was blood. The nucleotides are TGTGCCAGCAGCTTAGATACGGGGGCCGGGGGCTACACCTTC. It is translated as CASSLDTGAGGYTF.